Ten or more counts support the clone carrying this TCR beta chain. Antigen unknown. This beta chain is off target for a library built for alpha chains, so its abundance means little. The data stem from a study of spatial heterogeneity in lung cancer. Across the study: Tumor regions showed TCR transcript counts that correlated strongly with a T cell module score from matched bulk RNA-seq. Broader study findings: Counts that tracked tumor mutation counts were those of expanded intratumoral alpha and beta TCRs. Counts for ubiquitous and regional expanded TCRs went along with ubiquitous and regional nonsynonymous mutations, respectively.

The CDR3 length is 13 residues. Germline CDR1 and CDR2: MNHNS and SASEGT. Trimming removed 2 bases at V and 5 bases at J, with 7 bases between. The time point here: sample taken at primary tumor resection. Samples came from roughly 72 TRACERx patients with untreated early-stage lung cancer. Single TCR cDNA molecules each had their own unique molecular identifier. TCRdb passed the 5' RACE reads through MiXCR, listing each CDR3 protein once. The table has about 6,900 distinct CDR3 sequences, around 13% seen once. V usage is TRBV6-1 and J usage is TRBJ1-5; tentative D call: TRBD1 (5 bases). The specimen was lung tumor tissue, collected at surgery. The TCR originated in a male donor with early-stage non-small cell lung cancer. The CDR3 loop is CASSEQGDQPQHF. CDR3 nucleotide sequence: TGTGCCAGCAGTGAACAGGGAGATCAGCCCCAGCATTTT.